This record looks at one T cell receptor (beta chain) sequence and its context. This entry comes from a study of cytomegalovirus exposure and HLA in healthy donors. TCRdb keeps only in-frame clones here, not all; method: immunoSEQ multiplex PCR. The sample has roughly 170,000 clones; more than 65% are singletons. This clonotype was sampled from a woman aged 18-29 years in good health and CMV-seropositive. Sequenced sample: PBMCs.

CDR3: CASSLGTGGLDGYTF. CDR3 in DNA: TGTGCCAGCAGCTTAGGGACAGGGGGCTTGGATGGCTACACCTTC. The V gene is TRBV13, the J gene TRBJ1-2; the match to TRBD1 covers 10 bases. Trimming cost V 0 bases and J 6 bases; bases outside gene matches: 4. The CDR3 is made up of 15 amino acids. In germline, CDR1 is PRHDT, CDR2 FYEKMQ (reference sequence).